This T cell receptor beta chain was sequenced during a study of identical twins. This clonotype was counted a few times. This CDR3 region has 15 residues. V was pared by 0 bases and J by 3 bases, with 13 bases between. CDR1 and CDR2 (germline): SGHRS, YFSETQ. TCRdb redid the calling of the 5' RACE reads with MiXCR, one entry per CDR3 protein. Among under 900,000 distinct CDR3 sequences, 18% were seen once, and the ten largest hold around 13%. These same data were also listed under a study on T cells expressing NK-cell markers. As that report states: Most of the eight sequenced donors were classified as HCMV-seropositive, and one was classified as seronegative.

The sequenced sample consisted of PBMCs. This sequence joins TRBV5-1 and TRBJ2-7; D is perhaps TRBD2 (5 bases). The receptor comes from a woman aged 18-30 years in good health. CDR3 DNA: TGCGCCAGCAGCTTGGGTCCGGGATCCGGCTACGAGCAGTACTTC. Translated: CASSLGPGSGYEQYF.